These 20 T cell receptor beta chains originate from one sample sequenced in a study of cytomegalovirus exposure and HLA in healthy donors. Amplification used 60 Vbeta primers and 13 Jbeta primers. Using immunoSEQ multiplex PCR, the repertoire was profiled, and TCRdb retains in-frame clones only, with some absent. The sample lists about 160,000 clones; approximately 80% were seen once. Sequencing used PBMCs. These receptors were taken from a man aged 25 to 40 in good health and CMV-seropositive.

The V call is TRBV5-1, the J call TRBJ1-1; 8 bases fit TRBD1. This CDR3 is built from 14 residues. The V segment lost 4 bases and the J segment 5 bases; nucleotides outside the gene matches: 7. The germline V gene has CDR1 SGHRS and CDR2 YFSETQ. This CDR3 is CASSRTGGGTEAFF. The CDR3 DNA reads TGCGCCAGCAGCCGTACAGGGGGTGGTACTGAAGCTTTCTTT.

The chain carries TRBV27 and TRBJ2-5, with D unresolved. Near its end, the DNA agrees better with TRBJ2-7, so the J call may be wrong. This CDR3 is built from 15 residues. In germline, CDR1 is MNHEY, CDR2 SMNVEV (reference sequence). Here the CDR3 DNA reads TGTGCCAGCAGTTTTGGGCAGTCGAGCTCCTACGAGCAGTACTTC. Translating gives CASSFGQSSSYEQYF.

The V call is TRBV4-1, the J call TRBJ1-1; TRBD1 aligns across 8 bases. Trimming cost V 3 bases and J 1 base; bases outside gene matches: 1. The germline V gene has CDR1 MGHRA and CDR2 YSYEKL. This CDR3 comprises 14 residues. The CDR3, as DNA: TGCGCCAGCAGCCAGGACAGGGCGAACACTGAAGCTTTCTTT. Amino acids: CASSQDRANTEAFF.

The CDR3 spells CASRDSQETQYF. CDR3 DNA sequence: TGCGCCAGCAGGGACAGTCAAGAGACCCAGTACTTC. V gene TRBV5-1 combines with J gene TRBJ2-5, with D possibly matching TRBD1 (6 bases). V was clipped by 5 bases and J by 2 bases, with 7 bases between them. Per the germline V gene, CDR1 is SGHRS and CDR2 is YFSETQ. The CDR3 is 12 amino acids.

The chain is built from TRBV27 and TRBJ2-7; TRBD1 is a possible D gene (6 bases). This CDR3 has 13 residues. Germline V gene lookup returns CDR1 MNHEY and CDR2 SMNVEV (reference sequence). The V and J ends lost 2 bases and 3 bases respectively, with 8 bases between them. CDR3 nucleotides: TGTGCCAGCAGTTTAGTACAGGGCTACGAGCAGTACTTC. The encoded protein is CASSLVQGYEQYF.

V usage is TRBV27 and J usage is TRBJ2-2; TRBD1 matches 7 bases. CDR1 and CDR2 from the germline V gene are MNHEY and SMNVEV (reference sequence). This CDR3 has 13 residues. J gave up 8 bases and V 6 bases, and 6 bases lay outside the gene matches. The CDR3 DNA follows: TGTGCCAGCAGCCGAACAGGGGAAGGGGAGCTGTTTTTT. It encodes CASSRTGEGELFF.

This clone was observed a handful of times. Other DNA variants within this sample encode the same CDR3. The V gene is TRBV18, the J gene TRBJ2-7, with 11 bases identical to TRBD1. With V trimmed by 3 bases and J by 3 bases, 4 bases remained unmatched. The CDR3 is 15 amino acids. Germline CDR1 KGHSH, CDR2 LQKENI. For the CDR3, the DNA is TGTGCCAGCTCACCTCCGGGACAGGGGGTCTACGAGCAGTACTTC. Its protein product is CASSPPGQGVYEQYF.

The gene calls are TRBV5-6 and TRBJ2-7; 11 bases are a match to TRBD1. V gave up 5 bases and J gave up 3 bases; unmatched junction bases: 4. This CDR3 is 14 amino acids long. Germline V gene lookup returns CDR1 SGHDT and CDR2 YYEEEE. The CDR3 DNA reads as TGTGCCAGCAGGGCCGGGACAGGGGGCTACGAGCAGTACTTC. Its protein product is CASRAGTGGYEQYF.

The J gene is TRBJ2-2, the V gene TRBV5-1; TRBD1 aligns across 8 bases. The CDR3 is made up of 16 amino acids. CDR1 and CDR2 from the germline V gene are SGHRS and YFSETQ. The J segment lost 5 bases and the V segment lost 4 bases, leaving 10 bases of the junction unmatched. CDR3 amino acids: CASSQLGQGGTGELFF. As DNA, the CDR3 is TGCGCCAGCAGCCAACTTGGACAGGGCGGGACCGGGGAGCTGTTTTTT.

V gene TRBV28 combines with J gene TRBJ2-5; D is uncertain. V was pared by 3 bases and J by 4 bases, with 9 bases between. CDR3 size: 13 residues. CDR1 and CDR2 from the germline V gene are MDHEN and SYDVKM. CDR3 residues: CASSFRLAETQYF. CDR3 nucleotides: TGTGCCAGCAGTTTCCGCCTGGCAGAGACCCAGTACTTC.

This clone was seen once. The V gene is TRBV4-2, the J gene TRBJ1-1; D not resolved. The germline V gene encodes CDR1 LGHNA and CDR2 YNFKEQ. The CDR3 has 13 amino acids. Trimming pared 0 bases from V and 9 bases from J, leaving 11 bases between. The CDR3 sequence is CASSQDRGQKAFF. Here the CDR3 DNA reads TGTGCCAGCAGCCAAGATCGAGGGCAGAAAGCTTTCTTT.

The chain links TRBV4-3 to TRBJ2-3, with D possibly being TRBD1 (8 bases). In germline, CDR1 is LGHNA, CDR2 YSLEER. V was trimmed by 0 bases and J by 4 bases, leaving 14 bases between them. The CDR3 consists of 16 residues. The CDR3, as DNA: TGCGCCAGCAGCCAAGATAGAACAGGGGGGGCAGATACGCAGTATTTT. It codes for CASSQDRTGGADTQYF.

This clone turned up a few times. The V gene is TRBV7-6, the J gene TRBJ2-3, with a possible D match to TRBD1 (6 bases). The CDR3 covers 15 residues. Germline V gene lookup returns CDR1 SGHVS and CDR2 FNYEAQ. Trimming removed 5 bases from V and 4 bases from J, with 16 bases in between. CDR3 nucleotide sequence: TGTGCCAGCAGCCCTAGACAGGTCGTGTCAGATACGCAGTATTTT. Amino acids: CASSPRQVVSDTQYF.

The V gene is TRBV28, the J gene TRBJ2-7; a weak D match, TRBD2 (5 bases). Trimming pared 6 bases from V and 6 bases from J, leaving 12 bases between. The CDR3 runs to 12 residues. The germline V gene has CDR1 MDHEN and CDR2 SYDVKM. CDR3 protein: CASSPGRGEQYF. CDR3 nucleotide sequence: TGTGCCAGCAGCCCCGGCCGGGGCGAGCAGTACTTC.

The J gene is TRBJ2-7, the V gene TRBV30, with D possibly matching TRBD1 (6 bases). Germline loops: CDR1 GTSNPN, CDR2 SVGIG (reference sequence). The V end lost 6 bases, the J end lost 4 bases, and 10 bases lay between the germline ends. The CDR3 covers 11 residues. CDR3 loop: CACTTGYEQYF. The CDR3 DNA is TGTGCCTGTACGACAGGTTACGAGCAGTACTTC.

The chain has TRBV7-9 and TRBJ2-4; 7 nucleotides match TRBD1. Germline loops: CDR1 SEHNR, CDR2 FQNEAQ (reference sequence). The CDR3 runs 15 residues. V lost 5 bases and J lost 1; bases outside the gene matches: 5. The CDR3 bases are TGTGCCAGCAGCACATACAGGGGTGCCAAAAACATTCAGTACTTC. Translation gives CASSTYRGAKNIQYF.

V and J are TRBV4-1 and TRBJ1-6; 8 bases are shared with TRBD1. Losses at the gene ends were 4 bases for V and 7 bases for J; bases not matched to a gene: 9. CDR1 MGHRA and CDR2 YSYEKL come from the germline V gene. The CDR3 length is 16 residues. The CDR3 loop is CASSRVTGAGNSPLHF. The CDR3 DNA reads TGCGCCAGCAGCCGCGTGACAGGGGCGGGGAATTCACCCCTCCACTTT.

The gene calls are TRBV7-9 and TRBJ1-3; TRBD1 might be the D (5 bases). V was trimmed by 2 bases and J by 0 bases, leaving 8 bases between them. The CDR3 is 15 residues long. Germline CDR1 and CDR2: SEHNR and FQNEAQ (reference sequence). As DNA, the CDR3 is TGTGCCAGCAGCTTAATGACAGACTCTGGAAACACCATATATTTT. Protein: CASSLMTDSGNTIYF.

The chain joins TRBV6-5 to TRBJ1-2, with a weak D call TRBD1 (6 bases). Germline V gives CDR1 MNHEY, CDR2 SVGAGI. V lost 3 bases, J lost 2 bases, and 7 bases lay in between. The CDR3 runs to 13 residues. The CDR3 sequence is CASSYQGNYGYTF. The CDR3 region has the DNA TGTGCCAGCAGTTATCAGGGGAACTATGGCTACACCTTC.

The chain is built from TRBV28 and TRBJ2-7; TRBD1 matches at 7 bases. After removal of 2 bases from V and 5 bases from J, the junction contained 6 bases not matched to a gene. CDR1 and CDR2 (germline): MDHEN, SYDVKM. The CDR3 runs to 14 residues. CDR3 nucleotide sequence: TGTGCCAGCAGTTTAGCAGGGGGTAGTAACGAGCAGTACTTC. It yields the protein CASSLAGGSNEQYF.